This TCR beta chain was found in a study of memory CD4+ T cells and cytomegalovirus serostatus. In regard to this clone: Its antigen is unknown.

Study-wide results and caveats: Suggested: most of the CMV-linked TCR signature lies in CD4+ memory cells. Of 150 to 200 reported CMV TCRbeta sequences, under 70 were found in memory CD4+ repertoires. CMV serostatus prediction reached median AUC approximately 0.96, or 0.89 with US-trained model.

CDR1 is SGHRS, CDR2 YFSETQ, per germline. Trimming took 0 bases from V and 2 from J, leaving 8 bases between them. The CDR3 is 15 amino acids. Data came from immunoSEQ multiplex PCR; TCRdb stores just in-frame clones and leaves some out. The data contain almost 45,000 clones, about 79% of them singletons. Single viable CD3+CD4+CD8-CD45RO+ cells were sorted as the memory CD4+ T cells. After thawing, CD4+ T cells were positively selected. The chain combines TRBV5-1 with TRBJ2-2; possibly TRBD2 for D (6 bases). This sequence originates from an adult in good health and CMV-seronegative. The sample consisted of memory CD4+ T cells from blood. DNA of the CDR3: TGCGCCAGCAGCTTGGGGGGGGAAAACACCGGGGAGCTGTTTTTT. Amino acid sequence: CASSLGGENTGELFF.